This TCR beta chain comes out of a study of blood T cell repertoires in COVID-19. As for the study in general: Samples taken during acute and convalescent COVID-19 were collected in the United States, Italy and Spain. The analysed material was cDNA or gDNA that came from T cells, B-cell-depleted T cells, or PBMCs.

Study processing details: Estimated nucleated cell counts came from reference gene primer amplification. The assay was immunoSEQ multiplex PCR, and TCRdb's table has in-frame clones only and misses some. V, J and clone size derive from that table, while D and trimming were established from the DNA sequence. The data show under 200,000 clones, with approximately 79% seen just once and 2.5% to 3% held by the top ten. CDR3 size: 14 residues. Germline V gene data show CDR1 as SGHRS and CDR2 as YFSETQ. V was pared by 4 bases and J by 8 bases, with 18 bases between. The chain combines TRBV5-1 with TRBJ1-2, with unresolved D. What was sequenced was peripheral blood. This clonotype was obtained from a woman older than 75 with acute or convalescent COVID-19. CDR3 nucleotide sequence: TGCGCCAGCAGCGCCATAGACGCCTCAGGAGGCTACACCTTC. Its translation: CASSAIDASGGYTF.